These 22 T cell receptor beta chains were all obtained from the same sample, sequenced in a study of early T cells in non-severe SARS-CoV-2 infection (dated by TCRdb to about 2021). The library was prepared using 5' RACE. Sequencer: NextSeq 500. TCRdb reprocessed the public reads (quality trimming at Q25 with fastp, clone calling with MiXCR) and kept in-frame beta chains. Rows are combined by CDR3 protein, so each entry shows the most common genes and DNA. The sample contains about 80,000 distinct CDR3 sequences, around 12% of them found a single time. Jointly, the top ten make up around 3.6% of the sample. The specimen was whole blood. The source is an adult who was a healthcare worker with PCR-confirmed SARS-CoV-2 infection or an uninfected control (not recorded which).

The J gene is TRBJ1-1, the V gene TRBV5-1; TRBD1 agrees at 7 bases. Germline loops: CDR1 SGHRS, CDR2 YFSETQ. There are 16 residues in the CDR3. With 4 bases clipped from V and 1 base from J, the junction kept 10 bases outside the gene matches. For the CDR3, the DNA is TGCGCCAGCAGCCTGCAAGGGGGCGCGGGGAACACTGAAGCTTTCTTT. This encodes CASSLQGGAGNTEAFF.

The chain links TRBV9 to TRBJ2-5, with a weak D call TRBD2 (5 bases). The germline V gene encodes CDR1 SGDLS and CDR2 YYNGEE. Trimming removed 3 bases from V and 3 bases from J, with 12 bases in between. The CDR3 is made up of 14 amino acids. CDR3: CASSEDSRKETQYF. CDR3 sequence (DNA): TGTGCCAGCAGCGAGGACTCGAGAAAAGAGACCCAGTACTTC. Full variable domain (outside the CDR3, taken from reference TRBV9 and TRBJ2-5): DSGVTQTPKHLITATGQRVTLRCSPRSGDLSVYWYQQSLDQGLQFLIQYYNGEERAKGNILERFSAQQFPDLHSELNLSSLELGDSALYFCASSEDSRKETQYFGPGTRLLVL.

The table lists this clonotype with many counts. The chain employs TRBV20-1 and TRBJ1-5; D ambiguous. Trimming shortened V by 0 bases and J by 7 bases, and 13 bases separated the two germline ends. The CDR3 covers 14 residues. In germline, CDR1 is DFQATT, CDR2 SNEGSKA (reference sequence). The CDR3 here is CSARDGFLSQPQHF. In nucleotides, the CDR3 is TGCAGTGCTAGAGATGGGTTCTTGAGCCAGCCCCAGCATTTT.

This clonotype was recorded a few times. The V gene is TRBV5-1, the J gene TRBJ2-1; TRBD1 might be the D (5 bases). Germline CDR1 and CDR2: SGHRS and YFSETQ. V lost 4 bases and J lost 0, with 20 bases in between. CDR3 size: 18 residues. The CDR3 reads CASSLTPPTDSSYNEQFF. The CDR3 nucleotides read TGCGCCAGCAGCCTCACCCCCCCTACCGACAGCTCCTACAATGAGCAGTTCTTC.

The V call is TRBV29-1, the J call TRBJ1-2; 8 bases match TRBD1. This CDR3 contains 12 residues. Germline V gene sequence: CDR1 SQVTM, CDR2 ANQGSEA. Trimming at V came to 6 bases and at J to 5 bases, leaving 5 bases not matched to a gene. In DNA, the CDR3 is TGCAGCGTCCGGACAGGGTCATATGGCTACACCTTC. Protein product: CSVRTGSYGYTF.

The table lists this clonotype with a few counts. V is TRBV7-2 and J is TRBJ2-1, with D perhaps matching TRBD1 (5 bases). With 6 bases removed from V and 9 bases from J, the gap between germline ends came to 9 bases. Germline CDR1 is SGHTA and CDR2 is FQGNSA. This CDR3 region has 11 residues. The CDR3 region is CASRQGFEQFF. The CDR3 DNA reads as TGTGCCAGCAGGCAGGGATTTGAGCAGTTCTTC.

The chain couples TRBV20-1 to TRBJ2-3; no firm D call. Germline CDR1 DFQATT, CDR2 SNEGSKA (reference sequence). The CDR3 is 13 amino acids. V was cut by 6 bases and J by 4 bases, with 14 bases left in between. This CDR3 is CSAEDGRADTQYF. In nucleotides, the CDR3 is TGCAGTGCCGAAGATGGAAGAGCAGATACGCAGTATTTT.

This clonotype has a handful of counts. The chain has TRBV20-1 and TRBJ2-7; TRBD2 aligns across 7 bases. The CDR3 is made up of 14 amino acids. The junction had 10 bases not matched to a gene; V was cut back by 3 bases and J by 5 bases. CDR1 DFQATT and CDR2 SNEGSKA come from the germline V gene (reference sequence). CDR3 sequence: CSASGGRGTHEQYF. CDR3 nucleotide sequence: TGCAGTGCTAGCGGGGGGAGGGGAACCCACGAGCAGTACTTC.

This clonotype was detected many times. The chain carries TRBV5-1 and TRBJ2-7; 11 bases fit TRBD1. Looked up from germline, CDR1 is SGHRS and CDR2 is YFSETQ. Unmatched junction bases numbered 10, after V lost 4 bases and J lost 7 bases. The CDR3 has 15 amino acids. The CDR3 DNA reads TGCGCCAGCAGCCGTGAGACCGGGACAGGGGGTGAGCAGTACTTC. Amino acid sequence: CASSRETGTGGEQYF. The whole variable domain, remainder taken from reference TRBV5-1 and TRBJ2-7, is KAGVTQTPRYLIKTRGQQVTLSCSPISGHRSVSWYQQTPGQGLQFLFEYFSETQRNKGNFPGRFSGRQFSNSRSEMNVSTLELGDSALYLCASSRETGTGGEQYFGPGTRLTVT.

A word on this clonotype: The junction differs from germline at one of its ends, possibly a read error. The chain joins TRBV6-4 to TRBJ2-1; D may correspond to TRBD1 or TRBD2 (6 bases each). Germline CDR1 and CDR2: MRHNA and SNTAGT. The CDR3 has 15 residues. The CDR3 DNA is TGTGCCAGCAGTGAACACAGGGACTCCTGCAATGAGCAGTTCTTC. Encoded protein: CASSEHRDSCNEQFF.

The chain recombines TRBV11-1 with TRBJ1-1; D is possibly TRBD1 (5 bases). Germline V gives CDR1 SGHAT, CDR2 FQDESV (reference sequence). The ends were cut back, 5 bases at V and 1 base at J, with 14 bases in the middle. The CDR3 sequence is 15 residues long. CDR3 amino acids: CASSPQVGENTEAFF. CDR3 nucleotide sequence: TGTGCCAGCAGCCCCCAGGTAGGGGAGAACACTGAAGCTTTCTTT.

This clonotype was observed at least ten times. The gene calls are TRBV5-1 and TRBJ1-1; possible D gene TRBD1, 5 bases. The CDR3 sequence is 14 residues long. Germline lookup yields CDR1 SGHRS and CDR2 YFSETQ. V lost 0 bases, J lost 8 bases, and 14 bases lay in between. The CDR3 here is CASSLGSGQQEAFF. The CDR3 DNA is TGCGCCAGCAGCTTGGGATCGGGGCAACAAGAAGCTTTCTTT.

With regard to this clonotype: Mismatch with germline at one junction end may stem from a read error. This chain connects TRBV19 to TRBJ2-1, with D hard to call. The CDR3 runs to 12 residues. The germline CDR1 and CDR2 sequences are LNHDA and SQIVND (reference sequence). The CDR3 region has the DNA TGTGCCAGTTGTATACTTTACAATGAGCAGTTCTTC. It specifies CASCILYNEQFF.

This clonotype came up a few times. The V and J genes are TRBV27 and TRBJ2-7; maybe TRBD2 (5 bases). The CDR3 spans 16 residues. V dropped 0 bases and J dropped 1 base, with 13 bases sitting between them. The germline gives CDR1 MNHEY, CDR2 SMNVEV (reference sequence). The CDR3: CASSLSSASTSYEQYF. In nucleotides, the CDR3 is TGTGCCAGCAGTTTATCTAGCGCCTCCACATCCTACGAGCAGTACTTC.

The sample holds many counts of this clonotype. The chain's CDR3 is CASSHGLGRENTEAFF. In DNA form, the CDR3 reads TGTGCCAGCAGCCATGGATTGGGCAGGGAGAACACTGAAGCTTTCTTT. The chain carries TRBV7-9 and TRBJ1-1; D is perhaps TRBD1 (5 bases). CDR3 length equals 16 residues. In germline, CDR1 is SEHNR, CDR2 FQNEAQ (reference sequence). V gave up 5 bases and J gave up 1 base, with 17 bases separating them.

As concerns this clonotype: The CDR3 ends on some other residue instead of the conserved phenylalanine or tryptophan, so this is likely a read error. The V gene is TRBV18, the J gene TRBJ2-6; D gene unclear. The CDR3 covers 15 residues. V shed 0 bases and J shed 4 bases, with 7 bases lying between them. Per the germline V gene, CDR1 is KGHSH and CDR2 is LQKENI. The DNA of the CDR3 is TGTGCCAGCTCACCACCCCTGGGAGGGGCCAACGTCCTGACTCTC. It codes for CASSPPLGGANVLTL.

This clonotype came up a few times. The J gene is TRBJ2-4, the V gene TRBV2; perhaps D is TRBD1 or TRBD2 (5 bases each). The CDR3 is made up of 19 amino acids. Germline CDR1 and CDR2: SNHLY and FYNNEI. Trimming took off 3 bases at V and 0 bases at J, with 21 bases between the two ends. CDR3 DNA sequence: TGTGCCAGCAGTGACGCGCGAGGGGAACCACAACTAGCCAAAAACATTCAGTACTTC. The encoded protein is CASSDARGEPQLAKNIQYF.

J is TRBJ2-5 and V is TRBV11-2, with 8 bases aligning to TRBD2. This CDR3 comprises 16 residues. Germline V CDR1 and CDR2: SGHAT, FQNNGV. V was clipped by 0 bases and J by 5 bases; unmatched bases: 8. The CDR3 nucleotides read TGTGCCAGCAGCTTAGACCCTAGCGGGCGGCACGAGACCCAGTACTTC. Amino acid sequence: CASSLDPSGRHETQYF.

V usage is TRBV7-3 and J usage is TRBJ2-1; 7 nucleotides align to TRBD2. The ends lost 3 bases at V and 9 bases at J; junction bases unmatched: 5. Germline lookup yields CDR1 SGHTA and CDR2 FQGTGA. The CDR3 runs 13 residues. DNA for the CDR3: TGTGCCAGCAGCTTGAACGGGAGGCCTGAGCAGTTCTTC. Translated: CASSLNGRPEQFF.

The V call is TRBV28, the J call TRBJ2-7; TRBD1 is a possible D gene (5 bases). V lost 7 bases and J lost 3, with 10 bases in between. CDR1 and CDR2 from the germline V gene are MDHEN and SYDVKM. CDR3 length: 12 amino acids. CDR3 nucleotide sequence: TGTGCCAGCAACAGGTTGGGCTACGAGCAGTACTTC. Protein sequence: CASNRLGYEQYF. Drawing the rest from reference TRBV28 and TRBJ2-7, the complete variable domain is DVKVTQSSRYLVKRTGEKVFLECVQDMDHENMFWYRQDPGLGLRLIYFSYDVKMKEKGDIPEGYSVSREKKERFSLILESASTNQTSMYLCASNRLGYEQYFGPGTRLTVT.

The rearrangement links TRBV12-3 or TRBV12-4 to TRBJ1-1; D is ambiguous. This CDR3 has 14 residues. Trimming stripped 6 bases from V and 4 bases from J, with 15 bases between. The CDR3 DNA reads TGTGCCAGCAGCTCTTCCGGGTGGGGCACTGAAGCTTTCTTT. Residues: CASSSSGWGTEAFF.

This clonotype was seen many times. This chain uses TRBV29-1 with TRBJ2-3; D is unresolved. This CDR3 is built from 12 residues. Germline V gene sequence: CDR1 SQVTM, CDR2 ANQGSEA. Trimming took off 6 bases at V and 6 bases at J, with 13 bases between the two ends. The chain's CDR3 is CSVDEGADTQYF. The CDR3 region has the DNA TGCAGCGTGGACGAAGGAGCCGATACGCAGTATTTT.